The next 31 T cell receptor beta chains were all read from a single sample in a study of blood T cell repertoires in COVID-19. Some clones are missing from TCRdb's copy, which holds only in-frame ones; the method was immunoSEQ multiplex PCR. The sample has about 270,000 clones; 85% to 95% are singletons. The sample consisted of PBMCs or T cells enriched from blood (not recorded which). Source of these receptors: a man between 35 and 55 years old who had been exposed to COVID-19.

V and J are TRBV12-3 or TRBV12-4 and TRBJ2-1; D not certain. The CDR3 is 12 amino acids. The V end lost 8 bases, the J end lost 6 bases, and 11 bases lay between the germline ends. CDR3 in amino acids: CASEAGFNEQFF. The CDR3 region has the DNA TGTGCCAGCGAGGCTGGGTTCAATGAGCAGTTCTTC.

The J gene is TRBJ2-3, the V gene TRBV19, with D unresolved. The germline V and J ends were trimmed by 3 bases and 6 bases, with 10 bases remaining between them. The CDR3 totals 13 residues. Germline lookup yields CDR1 LNHDA and CDR2 SQIVND (reference sequence). CDR3 loop: CASSMLGPDTQYF. In DNA, the CDR3 is TGTGCCAGTAGTATGCTAGGTCCGGATACGCAGTATTTT. The variable domain in full, completed from reference TRBV19 and TRBJ2-3, reads DGGITQSPKYLFRKEGQNVTLSCEQNLNHDAMYWYRQDPGQGLRLIYYSQIVNDFQKGDIAEGYSVSREKKESFPLTVTSAQKNPTAFYLCASSMLGPDTQYFGPGTRLTVL.

V and J are TRBV5-6 and TRBJ1-2, with 8 positions matching TRBD1. This CDR3 has 14 residues. The germline CDR1 and CDR2 sequences are SGHDT and YYEEEE. V was pared by 3 bases and J by 4 bases, with 5 bases of the junction left unmatched. The DNA of the CDR3 is TGTGCCAGCAGCTCGCGGACAGGGTCCTATGGCTACACCTTC. Its protein is CASSSRTGSYGYTF.

This clone was seen more than once but under ten times. The chain couples TRBV11-2 to TRBJ1-1; D might be TRBD1 (6 bases). V was trimmed by 5 bases and J by 10 bases, leaving 23 bases between them. The germline V gene encodes CDR1 SGHAT and CDR2 FQNNGV. The CDR3 extends over 15 amino acids. The CDR3 DNA sequence: TGTGCCAGCAGCGCCCACAGGGATCCAACCGGAGGAGCTTTCTTT. Translating gives CASSAHRDPTGGAFF. Full variable domain (missing parts from reference TRBV11-2 and TRBJ1-1): EAGVAQSPRYKIIEKRQSVAFWCNPISGHATLYWYQQILGQGPKLLIQFQNNGVVDDSQLPKDRFSAERLKGVDSTLKIQPAKLEDSAVYLCASSAHRDPTGGAFFGQGTRLTVV.

The chain uses TRBV9 and TRBJ1-2; D may be TRBD1 (6 bases). Trimming took 2 bases from V and 4 from J, leaving 15 bases between them. The germline gives CDR1 SGDLS, CDR2 YYNGEE. The CDR3 runs 15 residues. CDR3 sequence reads: CASSVQQGVGYGYTF. The CDR3 DNA is TGTGCCAGCAGCGTGCAACAGGGTGTGGGCTATGGCTACACCTTC.

CDR3 residues: CAWSGWPYNEQFF. Written as DNA, the CDR3 is TGTGCCTGGAGTGGGTGGCCCTACAATGAGCAGTTCTTC. The chain recombines TRBV30 with TRBJ2-1; D unclear. The CDR3 runs 13 residues. The V gene lost 1 base and the J gene lost 2 bases, with 6 bases spanning the gap. CDR1 is GTSNPN, CDR2 SVGIG, per germline (reference sequence).

The chain employs TRBV11-1 and TRBJ1-1; 8 bases agree with TRBD1. The CDR3 length is 14 residues. With V trimmed by 5 bases and J by 4 bases, 6 bases remained unmatched. The germline CDR1 and CDR2 sequences are SGHAT and FQDESV (reference sequence). CDR3 sequence (DNA): TGTGCCAGCAGCCAACAGGGGGGGGCCACTGAAGCTTTCTTT. It codes for CASSQQGGATEAFF.

This chain uses TRBV5-4 with TRBJ2-2, with D maybe TRBD2 (6 bases). The CDR3 has 15 residues. The V and J ends lost 0 bases and 4 bases respectively, with 10 bases between them. Germline CDR1 SGHNT, CDR2 YYREEE (reference sequence). The CDR3 region is CASSLERERTGELFF. For the CDR3, the DNA is TGTGCCAGCAGCTTGGAACGGGAGCGCACCGGGGAGCTGTTTTTT. Drawing the rest from reference TRBV5-4 and TRBJ2-2, the complete variable domain is ETGVTQSPTHLIKTRGQQVTLRCSSQSGHNTVSWYQQALGQGPQFIFQYYREEENGRGNFPPRFSGLQFPNYSSELNVNALELDDSALYLCASSLERERTGELFFGEGSRLTVL.

In nucleotides, the CDR3 is TGTGCCAGCAGCCAAGAACGTGGAGAACCCCTCCACTTT. Its protein is CASSQERGEPLHF. This chain uses TRBV4-2 with TRBJ1-6; no clear D. CDR3 length: 13 amino acids. Germline lookup yields CDR1 LGHNA and CDR2 YNFKEQ. Trimming removed 0 bases at V and 12 bases at J, with 9 bases between.

J is TRBJ2-1 and V is TRBV5-5; tentatively, D is TRBD2 (6 bases). Trimming took off 4 bases at V and 2 bases at J, with 19 bases between the two ends. Germline CDR1 reads SGHKS; CDR2 reads YYEKEE (reference sequence). This CDR3 is 17 amino acids long. The CDR3 bases are TGTGCCAGCAGCGGGGAGGTCGTGGGTGACCCCTACAATGAGCAGTTCTTC. Amino acid sequence: CASSGEVVGDPYNEQFF.

The chain combines TRBV4-3 with TRBJ1-1, with D hard to call. The CDR3 consists of 15 residues. The V end lost 6 bases, the J end lost 4 bases, and 18 bases lay between the germline ends. Germline CDR1 reads LGHNA; CDR2 reads YSLEER. CDR3 sequence reads: CASSQNPGLGTEAFF. The CDR3 DNA is TGCGCCAGCAGTCAGAATCCAGGTCTTGGCACTGAAGCTTTCTTT.

In this sample, this clone turned up a few times. This chain connects TRBV6-5 to TRBJ2-7, with 11 bases lining up with TRBD2. V lost 4 bases and J lost 3; bases outside the gene matches: 5. CDR3 length: 15 amino acids. Germline V gives CDR1 MNHEY, CDR2 SVGAGI. This CDR3 reads CASSSTSGNHYEQYF. The CDR3 coding sequence is TGTGCCAGCAGTTCGACTAGCGGGAATCACTACGAGCAGTACTTC.

CDR3 loop: CASSQVSSAANTGELFF. The CDR3 nucleotides are TGTGCCAGCAGCCAAGTATCTAGCGCCGCGAACACCGGGGAGCTGTTTTTT. The V call is TRBV3-1 (or the pseudogene TRBV3-2), the J call TRBJ2-2; the D gene is possibly TRBD2 (6 bases). From germline, CDR1 is LGHDT and CDR2 YNNKEL (reference sequence). Trimming shortened V by 1 base and J by 0 bases, and 12 bases separated the two germline ends. The CDR3 sequence is 17 residues long.

V and J are TRBV4-2 and TRBJ1-2; TRBD1 is a possible D gene (5 bases). The CDR3 contains 16 residues. With 0 bases removed from V and 7 bases from J, the gap between germline ends came to 18 bases. CDR1 is LGHNA, CDR2 YNFKEQ, per germline. In nucleotides, the CDR3 is TGTGCCAGCAGCCAAGAGTTGACAGTTAATTCTCGTGGCTACACCTTC. It yields the protein CASSQELTVNSRGYTF.

The rearrangement uses TRBV9 and TRBJ2-7; a possible D gene is TRBD1 (6 bases). V was pared by 4 bases and J by 0 bases, with 11 bases between. The CDR3 spans 14 residues. CDR1 is SGDLS and CDR2 is YYNGEE in the germline V gene. CDR3 amino acids: CASSPPDSSYEQYF. Written as DNA, the CDR3 is TGTGCCAGCAGCCCCCCGGACAGCTCCTACGAGCAGTACTTC.

V is TRBV23-1 and J is TRBJ1-1; D remains ambiguous. TRBV23-1 is filed as an ORF, its function uncertain. Trimming pared 3 bases from V and 1 base from J, leaving 9 bases between. The CDR3 runs 14 residues. Here the CDR3 reads CASSHVSRNTEAFF. The CDR3 bases are TGCGCCAGCAGTCACGTCTCTAGGAACACTGAAGCTTTCTTT.

This clone was counted only a few times. The V gene is TRBV7-8, the J gene TRBJ2-7, with 8 bases lining up with TRBD1. The CDR3 covers 14 residues. CDR1 SGHVS and CDR2 FQNEAQ come from the germline V gene. V was clipped by 5 bases and J by 3 bases; unmatched bases: 6. Here the CDR3 DNA reads TGTGCCAGCAGCCGTACAGGGGGGAACTACGAGCAGTACTTC. Translation: CASSRTGGNYEQYF.

The chain combines TRBV11-2 with TRBJ2-2, with TRBD2 matching over 11 bases. Germline CDR1 is SGHAT and CDR2 is FQNNGV. V was clipped by 5 bases and J by 6 bases; unmatched bases: 8. CDR3 length: 16 amino acids. CDR3 region: CASSDSGRALSGELFF. The CDR3, as DNA: TGTGCCAGCAGCGATAGCGGGAGGGCCCTCTCCGGGGAGCTGTTTTTT.

The chain joins TRBV9 to TRBJ1-6, with a tentative D call TRBD1 (5 bases). Germline CDR1 reads SGDLS; CDR2 reads YYNGEE. The V and J ends lost 4 bases and 10 bases respectively, with 18 bases between them. The CDR3 is 15 amino acids. DNA of the CDR3: TGTGCCAGCAGCAACGCGGGGGGATCAAAATCACCCCTCCACTTT. Translated: CASSNAGGSKSPLHF.

The chain couples TRBV25-1 to TRBJ1-3; D unresolved. Germline assignment: CDR1 MGHDK and CDR2 SYGVNS. The CDR3 is made up of 15 amino acids. V lost 3 bases and J 8 bases, leaving 17 bases between the germline ends. As DNA, the CDR3 is TGTGCCAGCAGTGACCAGGTCGCTTCGTCTGACACCATATATTTT. It specifies CASSDQVASSDTIYF.

The chain carries TRBV27 and TRBJ2-6, with D unresolved. The ends were cut back, 4 bases at V and 0 bases at J, with 13 bases in the middle. The germline CDR1 and CDR2 sequences are MNHEY and SMNVEV (reference sequence). The CDR3 loop spans 17 amino acids. CDR3 loop: CASSSGITYSGANVLTF. CDR3 nucleotide sequence: TGTGCCAGCAGTTCAGGAATCACATACTCTGGGGCCAACGTCCTGACTTTC. Supplemented by reference TRBV27 and TRBJ2-6, the full variable domain reads EAQVTQNPRYLITVTGKKLTVTCSQNMNHEYMSWYRQDPGLGLRQIYYSMNVEVTDKGDVPEGYKVSRKEKRNFPLILESPSPNQTSLYFCASSSGITYSGANVLTFGAGSRLTVL.

V is TRBV27 and J is TRBJ1-2, with 8 nucleotides matching TRBD1. The CDR3 covers 17 residues. Unmatched junction bases numbered 16, after V lost 5 bases and J lost 5 bases. CDR1 and CDR2 (germline): MNHEY, SMNVEV (reference sequence). The CDR3 is CASSPWDRRLLEYGYTF. The CDR3 region has the DNA TGTGCCAGCAGTCCCTGGGACAGGCGCCTTCTAGAATATGGCTACACCTTC.

This chain connects TRBV29-1 to TRBJ2-5; the match to TRBD2 covers 7 bases. The junction had 6 bases not matched to a gene; V was cut back by 6 bases and J by 2 bases. Germline assignment: CDR1 SQVTM and CDR2 ANQGSEA. CDR3 length equals 13 residues. This chain's CDR3 is CSVERENQETQYF. The CDR3 DNA reads TGCAGCGTGGAGCGGGAAAATCAAGAGACCCAGTACTTC.

The chain carries TRBV7-9 and TRBJ1-4; 9 bases line up with TRBD1. This CDR3 spans 18 amino acids. V lost 5 bases and J lost 2; bases outside the gene matches: 12. Germline CDR1 is SEHNR and CDR2 is FQNEAQ (reference sequence). The CDR3 DNA sequence: TGTGCCAGCAGCACTCGGACAGGGGCCTTTCAGACTAATGAAAAACTGTTTTTT. Translated: CASSTRTGAFQTNEKLFF.

This chain connects TRBV30 to TRBJ2-7, with D perhaps matching TRBD2 (6 bases). CDR1 GTSNPN and CDR2 SVGIG come from the germline V gene (reference sequence). The germline V and J ends were trimmed by 0 bases and 6 bases, with 9 bases remaining between them. The CDR3 is 12 residues long. The CDR3 DNA reads TGTGCCTGGAGTGTATCGGGAGTCGAGCAGTACTTC. It is translated as CAWSVSGVEQYF. Filled out from reference TRBV30 and TRBJ2-7, the complete variable domain reads SQTIHQWPATLVQPVGSPLSLECTVEGTSNPNLYWYRQAAGRGLQLLFYSVGIGQISSEVPQNLSASRPQDRQFILSSKKLLLSDSGFYLCAWSVSGVEQYFGPGTRLTVT.

The chain has TRBV12-5 and TRBJ1-2; tentative D call: TRBD1 (5 bases). The germline V gene has CDR1 LGHNT and CDR2 FRNRAP. There are 12 residues in the CDR3. V was trimmed by 8 bases and J by 4 bases, leaving 11 bases between them. The CDR3 spells CASSPRAYGYTF. The DNA for the CDR3 is TGTGCTAGTTCGCCCAGGGCCTATGGCTACACCTTC.

J is TRBJ2-3 and V is TRBV5-1; D is undetermined. Trimming shortened V by 0 bases and J by 6 bases, and 5 bases separated the two germline ends. The CDR3 extends over 12 amino acids. Germline V gives CDR1 SGHRS, CDR2 YFSETQ. CDR3 residues: CASSLARDTQYF. CDR3 nucleotide sequence: TGCGCCAGCAGCTTGGCGCGGGATACGCAGTATTTT.

This sequence joins TRBV3-1 (or the pseudogene TRBV3-2) and TRBJ2-7, with unresolved D. The CDR3 contains 16 residues. V shed 1 base and J shed 2 bases, with 15 bases lying between them. The germline V gene encodes CDR1 LGHDT and CDR2 YNNKEL (reference sequence). Written as DNA, the CDR3 is TGTGCCAGCAGCCAAGGGTCGGCAGCGTCCCCCTACGAGCAGTACTTC. It translates to CASSQGSAASPYEQYF.

The chain couples TRBV27 to TRBJ2-5, with 11 bases lining up with TRBD2. Germline CDR1 reads MNHEY; CDR2 reads SMNVEV (reference sequence). This CDR3 is 15 amino acids long. V was pared by 6 bases and J by 1 base, with 4 bases of the junction left unmatched. CDR3 residues: CASSPGLAVQETQYF. The CDR3 coding sequence is TGTGCCAGCAGCCCGGGACTAGCGGTCCAAGAGACCCAGTACTTC.

J is TRBJ2-1 and V is TRBV27, with 8 bases lining up with TRBD2. The CDR3 totals 15 residues. V gave up 2 bases and J gave up 3 bases; unmatched junction bases: 3. Looked up from germline, CDR1 is MNHEY and CDR2 is SMNVEV (reference sequence). The CDR3 sequence: CASSLELADYNEQFF. The CDR3 bases are TGTGCCAGCAGTTTAGAACTAGCGGACTACAATGAGCAGTTCTTC.

The V gene is TRBV27, the J gene TRBJ1-2, with a weak D call TRBD1 (5 bases). The CDR3 is 11 residues long. Germline V gene lookup returns CDR1 MNHEY and CDR2 SMNVEV (reference sequence). V gave up 8 bases and J gave up 7 bases, with 11 bases separating them. CDR3 sequence reads: CASWGGTGYTF. In nucleotides, the CDR3 is TGTGCCAGCTGGGGAGGGACTGGCTACACCTTC.